The text below deals with one TCR beta chain. These data originate in a study of T cell changes during pregnancy in multiple sclerosis. The CDR3 spans 15 residues. The junction had 6 bases not matched to a gene; V was cut back by 5 bases and J by 1 base. In germline, CDR1 is MNHEY, CDR2 SMNVEV (reference sequence). The assay was immunoSEQ multiplex PCR, and TCRdb's table has in-frame clones only and misses some. This repertoire shows approximately 60,000 clones, 90% to 95% found once; its top ten account for about 3%. The sequence came from a female donor with multiple sclerosis, enrolled in a pregnancy study. This sequence joins TRBV27 and TRBJ1-1; 8 nucleotides line up with TRBD1. The sample here was CD8+ T cells from peripheral blood mononuclear cells, taken in the second trimester of pregnancy. The CDR3 loop reads CASSPSGGANTEAFF. CDR3 sequence (DNA): TGTGCCAGCAGTCCCTCAGGGGGCGCGAACACTGAAGCTTTCTTT.